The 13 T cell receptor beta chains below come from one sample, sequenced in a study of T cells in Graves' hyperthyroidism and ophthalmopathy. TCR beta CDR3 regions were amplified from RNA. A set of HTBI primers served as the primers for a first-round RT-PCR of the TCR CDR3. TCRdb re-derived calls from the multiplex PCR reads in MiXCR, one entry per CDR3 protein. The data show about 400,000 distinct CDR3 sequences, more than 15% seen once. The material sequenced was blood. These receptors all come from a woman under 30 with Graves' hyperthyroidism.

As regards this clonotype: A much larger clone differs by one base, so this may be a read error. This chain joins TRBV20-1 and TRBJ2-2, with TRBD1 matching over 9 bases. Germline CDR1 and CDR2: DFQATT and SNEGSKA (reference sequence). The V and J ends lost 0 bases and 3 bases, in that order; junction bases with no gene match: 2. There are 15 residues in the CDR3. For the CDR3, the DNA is TGCAGTGCTAGAGATAGGGACAGGGACACCGGGGAGCTGTTTTTT. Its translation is CSARDRDRDTGELFF.

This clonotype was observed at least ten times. The CDR3 is CASSLATDRDEQYF. Written as DNA, the CDR3 is TGCGCCAGCAGCTTGGCCACCGACAGGGACGAGCAGTACTTC. The rearrangement joins TRBV5-1 to TRBJ2-7; 7 bases align to TRBD1. This CDR3 is 14 amino acids long. Trimming removed 0 bases from V and 5 bases from J; junction bases left unmatched: 5. CDR1 is SGHRS, CDR2 YFSETQ, per germline.

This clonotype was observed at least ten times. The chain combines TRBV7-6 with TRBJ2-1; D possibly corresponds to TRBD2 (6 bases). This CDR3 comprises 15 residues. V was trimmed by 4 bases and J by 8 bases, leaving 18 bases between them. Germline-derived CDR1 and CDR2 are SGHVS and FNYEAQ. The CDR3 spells CASSSLGTPGDEQFF. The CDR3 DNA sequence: TGTGCCAGCAGCTCCTTAGGGACTCCCGGGGATGAGCAGTTCTTC. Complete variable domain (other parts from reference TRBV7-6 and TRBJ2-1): GAGVSQSPRYKVTKRGQDVALRCDPISGHVSLYWYRQALGQGPEFLTYFNYEAQQDKSGLPNDRFSAERPEGSISTLTIQRTEQRDSAMYRCASSSLGTPGDEQFFGPGTRLTVL.

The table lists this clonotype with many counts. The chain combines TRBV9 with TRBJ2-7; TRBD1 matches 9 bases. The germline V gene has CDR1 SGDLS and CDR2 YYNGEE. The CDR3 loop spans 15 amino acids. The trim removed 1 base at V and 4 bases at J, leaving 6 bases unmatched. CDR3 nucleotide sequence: TGTGCCAGCAGCGTACGGGGGGACAGGGTTTACGAGCAGTACTTC. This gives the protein CASSVRGDRVYEQYF.

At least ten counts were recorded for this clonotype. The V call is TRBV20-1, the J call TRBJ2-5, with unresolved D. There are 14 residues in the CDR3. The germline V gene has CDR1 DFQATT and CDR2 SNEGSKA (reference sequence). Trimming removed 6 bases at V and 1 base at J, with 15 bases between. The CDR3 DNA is TGCAGTGCCCTCCACTGGGCCTCCCAAGAGACCCAGTACTTC. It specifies CSALHWASQETQYF.

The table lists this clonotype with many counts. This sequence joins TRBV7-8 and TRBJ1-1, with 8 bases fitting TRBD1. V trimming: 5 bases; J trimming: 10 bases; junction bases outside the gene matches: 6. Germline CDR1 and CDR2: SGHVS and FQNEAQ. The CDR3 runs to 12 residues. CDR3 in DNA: TGTGCCAGCAGCCCCGGGACAGGAGGAGCTTTCTTT. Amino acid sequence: CASSPGTGGAFF.

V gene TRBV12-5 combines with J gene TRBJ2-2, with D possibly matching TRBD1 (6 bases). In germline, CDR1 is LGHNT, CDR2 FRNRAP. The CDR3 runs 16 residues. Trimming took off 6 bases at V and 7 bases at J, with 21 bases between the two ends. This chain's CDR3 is CASGPTYTTGNGELFF. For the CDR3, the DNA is TGTGCTAGTGGACCCACTTATACTACAGGGAACGGGGAGCTGTTTTTT. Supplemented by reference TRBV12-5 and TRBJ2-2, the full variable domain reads DARVTQTPRHKVTEMGQEVTMRCQPILGHNTVFWYRQTMMQGLELLAYFRNRAPLDDSGMPKDRFSAEMPDATLATLKIQPSEPRDSAVYFCASGPTYTTGNGELFFGEGSRLTVL.

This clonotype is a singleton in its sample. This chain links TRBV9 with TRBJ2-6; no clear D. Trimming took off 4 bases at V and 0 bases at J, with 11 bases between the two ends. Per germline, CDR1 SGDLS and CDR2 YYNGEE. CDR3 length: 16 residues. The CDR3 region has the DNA TGTGCCAGCAGCTCTCTCAGGAGCTCTGGGGCCAACGTCCTGACTTTC. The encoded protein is CASSSLRSSGANVLTF.

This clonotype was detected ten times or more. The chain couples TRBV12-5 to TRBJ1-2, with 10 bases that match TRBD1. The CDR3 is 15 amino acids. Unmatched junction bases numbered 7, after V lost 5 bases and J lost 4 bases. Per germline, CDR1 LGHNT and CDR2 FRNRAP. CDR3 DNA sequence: TGTGCTAGTGGTCCATTGGACAGGGGGACCTATGGCTACACCTTC. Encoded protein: CASGPLDRGTYGYTF. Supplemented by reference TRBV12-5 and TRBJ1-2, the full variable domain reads DARVTQTPRHKVTEMGQEVTMRCQPILGHNTVFWYRQTMMQGLELLAYFRNRAPLDDSGMPKDRFSAEMPDATLATLKIQPSEPRDSAVYFCASGPLDRGTYGYTFGSGTRLTVV.

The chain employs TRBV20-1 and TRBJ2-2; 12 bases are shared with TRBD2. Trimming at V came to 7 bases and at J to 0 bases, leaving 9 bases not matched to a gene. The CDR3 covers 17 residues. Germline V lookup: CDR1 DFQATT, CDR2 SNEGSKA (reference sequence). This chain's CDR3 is CSVGGLAGLPNTGELFF. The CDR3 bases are TGCAGTGTAGGGGGACTAGCGGGTCTGCCGAACACCGGGGAGCTGTTTTTT.

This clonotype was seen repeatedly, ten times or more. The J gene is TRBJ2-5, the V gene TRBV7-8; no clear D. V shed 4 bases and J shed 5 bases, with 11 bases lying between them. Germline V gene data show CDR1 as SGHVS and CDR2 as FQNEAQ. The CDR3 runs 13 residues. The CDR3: CASSYSLGETQYF. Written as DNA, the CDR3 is TGTGCCAGCAGCTACTCTCTTGGGGAGACCCAGTACTTC.

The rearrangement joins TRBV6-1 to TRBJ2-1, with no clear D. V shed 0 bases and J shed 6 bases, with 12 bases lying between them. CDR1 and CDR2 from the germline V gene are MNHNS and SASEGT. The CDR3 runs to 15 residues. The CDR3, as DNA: TGTGCCAGCAGTGAAGCGGTCAGATGGGTCAATGAGCAGTTCTTC. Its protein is CASSEAVRWVNEQFF.

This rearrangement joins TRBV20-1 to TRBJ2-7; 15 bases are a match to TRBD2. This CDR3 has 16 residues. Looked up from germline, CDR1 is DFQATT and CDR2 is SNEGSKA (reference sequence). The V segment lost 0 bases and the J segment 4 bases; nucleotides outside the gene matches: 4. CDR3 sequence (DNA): TGCAGTGCTAGAGACCAGGGACTAGCGGGGGGATACGAGCAGTACTTC. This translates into CSARDQGLAGGYEQYF.